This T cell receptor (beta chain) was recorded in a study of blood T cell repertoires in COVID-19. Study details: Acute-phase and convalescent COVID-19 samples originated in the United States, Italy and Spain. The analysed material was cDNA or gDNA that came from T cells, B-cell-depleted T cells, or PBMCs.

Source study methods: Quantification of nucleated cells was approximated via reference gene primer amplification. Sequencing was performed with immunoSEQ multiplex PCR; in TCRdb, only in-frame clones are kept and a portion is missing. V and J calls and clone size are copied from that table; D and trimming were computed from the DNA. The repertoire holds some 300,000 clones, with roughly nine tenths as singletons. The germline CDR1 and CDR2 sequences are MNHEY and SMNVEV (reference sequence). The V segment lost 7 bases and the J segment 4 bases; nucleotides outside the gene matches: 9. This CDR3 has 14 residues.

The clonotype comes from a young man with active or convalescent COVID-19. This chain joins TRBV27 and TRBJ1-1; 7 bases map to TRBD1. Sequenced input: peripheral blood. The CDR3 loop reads CASKLGGAFTEAFF. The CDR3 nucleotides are TGTGCCAGCAAACTAGGGGGCGCCTTCACTGAAGCTTTCTTT.